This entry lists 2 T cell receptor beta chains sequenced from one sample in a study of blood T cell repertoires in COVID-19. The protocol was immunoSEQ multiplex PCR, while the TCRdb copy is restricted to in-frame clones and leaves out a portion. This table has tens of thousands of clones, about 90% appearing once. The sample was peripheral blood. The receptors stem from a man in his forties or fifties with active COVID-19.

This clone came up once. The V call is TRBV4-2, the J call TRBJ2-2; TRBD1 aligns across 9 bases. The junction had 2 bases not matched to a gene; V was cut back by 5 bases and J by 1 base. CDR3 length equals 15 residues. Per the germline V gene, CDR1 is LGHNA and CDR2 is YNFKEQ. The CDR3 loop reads CASSTTGGNTGELFF. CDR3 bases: TGTGCCAGCAGCACGACAGGGGGGAACACCGGGGAGCTGTTTTTT.

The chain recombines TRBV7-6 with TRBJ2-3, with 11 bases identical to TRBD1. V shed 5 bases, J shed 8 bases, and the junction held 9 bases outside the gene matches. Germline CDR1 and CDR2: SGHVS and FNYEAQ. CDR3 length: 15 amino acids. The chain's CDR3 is CASSNGQGALGTQYF. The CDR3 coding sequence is TGTGCCAGCAGCAACGGACAGGGGGCTCTTGGTACGCAGTATTTT.